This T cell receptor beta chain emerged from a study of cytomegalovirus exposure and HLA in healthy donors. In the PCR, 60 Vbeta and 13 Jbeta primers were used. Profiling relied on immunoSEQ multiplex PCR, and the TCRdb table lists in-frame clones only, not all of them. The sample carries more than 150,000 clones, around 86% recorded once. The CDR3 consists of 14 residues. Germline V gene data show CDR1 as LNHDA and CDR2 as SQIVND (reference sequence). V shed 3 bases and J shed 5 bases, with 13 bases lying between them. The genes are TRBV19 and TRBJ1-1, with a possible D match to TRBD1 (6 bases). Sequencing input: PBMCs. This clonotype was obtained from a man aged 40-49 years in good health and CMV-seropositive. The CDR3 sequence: CASSIMAGATEAFF. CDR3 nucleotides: TGTGCCAGTAGTATTATGGCGGGGGCAACTGAAGCTTTCTTT.